Below are 23 T cell receptor delta chains sequenced from a single sample in a study of γδ T cells in repeated Plasmodium falciparum infection. Gammadelta T cells were flow-sorted from PBMC into Vgamma9/Vdelta2+ and Vdelta2-negative populations for bulk analysis. TCRdb re-processed the multiplex PCR reads via CATT. Seen here are tens of thousands of delta-chain clones, 0.95% to 1% observed once, and the top ten hold 9% to 10%. Material for sequencing was gamma-delta T cells from blood. These receptors were collected from a pool of human donors (malaria-infected and uninfected, not separated).

In the case of this clone: This DNA's translation differs at residue 7 from TCRdb's protein, which comes from a much larger clone; a read error is likely, and the protein shown is translated from the DNA. The chain has TRDV2 and TRDJ1, with 10 positions matching TRDD3. Germline matching of the DNA provided the J gene here, since TCRdb leaves it blank. The CDR3 has 18 amino acids. Looked up from germline, CDR1 is GEAIGNYY and CDR2 is EKD. The V and J ends lost 3 bases and 10 bases, in that order; junction bases with no gene match: 22. This CDR3 reads CACDSLPGDTRKELTLIF. CDR3 DNA: TGTGCCTGTGACTCTTTACCGGGGGATACGCGTAAAGAGCTAACACTCATCTTT.

This clone was recorded once. J is TRDJ1 and V is TRDV2, with 11 bases matching TRDD3. The J gene was missing in TCRdb and was found by matching the end of the DNA to germline. This CDR3 region has 18 residues. From germline, CDR1 is GEAIGNYY and CDR2 EKD. V dropped 0 bases and J dropped 3; count of bases not matched to a gene: 11. CDR3 residues: CACDTLPPGGYIADKLIF. As DNA, the CDR3 is TGTGCCTGTGACACCCTGCCTCCTGGGGGATACATCGCCGATAAACTCATCTTT.

The sample holds a few counts of this clone. A read error is likely here: a far larger clone is one base away. This sample also contains other DNA sequences that code for the same CDR3. The V call is TRDV2, the J call TRDJ1, with 7 bases fitting TRDD3. The J gene, absent from TCRdb, was called here by matching the DNA to germline. Trimming cost V 2 bases and J 5 bases; bases outside gene matches: 31. Germline assignment: CDR1 GEAIGNYY and CDR2 EKD. The CDR3 has 22 residues. CDR3 in DNA: TGTGCCTGTGACATCAAAGTAGGTAACTGGGGTACTCGTGAAAAAGAGACTGATAAACTCATCTTT. It specifies CACDIKVGNWGTREKETDKLIF.

This clone was recorded at least ten times. One base separates it from a far larger clone, so it is likely a read error. The sample contains more than one DNA sequence encoding this CDR3. The chain is built from TRDV3 and TRDJ1; either TRDD2 or TRDD3 may fit D (6 bases each). The V gene's germline CDR1 is TVYSNPD and CDR2 GDNSRS (reference sequence). The CDR3 extends over 17 amino acids. In DNA form, the CDR3 reads TGTGCCTTTGTCGCTCAACTGGGTGCCTTCCACACCGATAAGCTCATCTTT. This encodes CAFVAQLGAFHTDKLIF.

Concerning this clone itself: Translating this DNA gives a protein that differs at residue 9 from the TCRdb one, which belongs to a much larger clone; a read error is likely, and the protein shown is this translation. This sequence joins TRDV1 and TRDJ1, with 8 nucleotides matching TRDD3. V dropped 3 bases and J dropped 8; count of bases not matched to a gene: 23. Germline assignment: CDR1 TSWWSYY and CDR2 QGS. The CDR3 is 19 residues long. The CDR3: CALGDLIPCWGTPSSKLIF. Here the CDR3 DNA reads TGTGCTCTTGGGGACCTTATTCCGTGCTGGGGGACGCCGTCCTCGAAACTCATCTTT.

This clone was detected only a few times. TCRdb's protein, taken from a much larger clone, differs from this DNA's translation at residue 11, likely owing to a read error; the protein displayed comes from the DNA. The chain couples TRDV1 to TRDJ1, with a weak D call TRDD3 (6 bases). Germline matching of the DNA provided the J gene here, since TCRdb leaves it blank. The CDR3 runs to 19 residues. V lost 2 bases, J lost 8 bases, and 30 bases lay in between. Germline V lookup: CDR1 TSWWSYY, CDR2 QGS. CDR3 bases: TGTGCTCTTGGGGAAAAAAGTCGCTGGGTAGCTGGGGAAGGAGAGAAACTCATCTTT. Translation: CALGEKSRWVAGEGEKLIF.

Notes on this clone: Given a far larger clone just one base away, this is likely a sequencing read error. Additional DNA sequences in this sample encode the identical CDR3. CDR3 in amino acids: CACDTPLGGGYPTDKLIF. The CDR3 DNA sequence: TGTGCCTGTGACACCCCTTTAGGTGGGGGATACCCCACTGATAAACTCATCTTT. The chain combines TRDV2 with TRDJ1; 10 bases align to TRDD3. No J segment appears in TCRdb, so it was assigned here by matching the sequence to germline. With V trimmed by 0 bases and J by 5 bases, 14 bases remained unmatched. Germline V CDR1 and CDR2: GEAIGNYY, EKD. The CDR3 totals 18 residues.

On this clone itself: The translation of this DNA and the TCRdb protein of a much larger clone differ at residue 15, probably owing to a read error; the protein shown here is translated from the DNA. The chain recombines TRDV1 with TRDJ1, with 7 positions matching TRDD3. CDR1 and CDR2 (germline): TSWWSYY, QGS. The CDR3 has 18 amino acids. The CDR3 DNA sequence: TGTGCTCTGACACAAGAGGGAAGACTGGGGCCGTACACCGATAGACTCATCTTT. It yields the protein CALTQEGRLGPYTDRLIF.

In the case of this clone: A far larger clone is one base from this, pointing to a likely read error. The same CDR3 arises from other DNA sequences in this sample as well. The chain links TRDV2 to TRDJ1; D unclear. No J segment appears in TCRdb, so it was assigned here by matching the sequence to germline. The germline gives CDR1 GEAIGNYY, CDR2 EKD. This CDR3 region has 15 residues. V was clipped by 1 base and J by 5 bases, with 16 bases between them. Here the CDR3 reads CACDTISSVGDKLIF. The CDR3 region has the DNA TGTGCCTGTGACACGATATCCTCTGTGGGTGATAAACTCATCTTT.

Of note for this clone: The protein given by TCRdb reflects a much larger clone and differs at residue 16 from this DNA's translation, likely from a read error; the protein shown is the DNA's translation. The chain uses TRDV2 and TRDJ3; 9 nucleotides match TRDD3. Here the J gene came from matching the DNA to germline, since TCRdb omits it. The CDR3 sequence is 19 residues long. Looked up from germline, CDR1 is GEAIGNYY and CDR2 is EKD. The CDR3 DNA is TGTGCCTGTGACACCGTACTGGGGGACTATTCCTGGGACACCCGAAAGATGTTTTTC. Protein: CACDTVLGDYSWDTRKMFF.

This clone was observed a handful of times. The protein given by TCRdb reflects a much larger clone and differs at residue 7 from this DNA's translation, likely from a read error; the protein shown is the DNA's translation. This chain connects TRDV1 to TRDJ1; D uncertain. The J gene comes from matching the DNA to germline here; TCRdb lacks it. This CDR3 is built from 21 residues. Trimming left V 0 bases short and J 0 bases short, with 26 bases between. Germline CDR1 and CDR2: TSWWSYY and QGS. The CDR3 DNA reads TGTGCTCTTGGGGAACTTTCTCTACCGAACTCCGATCGTGCGGACACCGATAAACTCATCTTT. Its translation: CALGELSLPNSDRADTDKLIF.

This clone was detected a few times. TCRdb's protein, taken from a much larger clone, differs from this DNA's translation at residue 6, likely owing to a read error; the protein displayed comes from the DNA. Other nucleotide sequences in the sample specify the same CDR3. CDR3 amino acids: CALGEPPYWGMKRTDKLIF. As DNA, the CDR3 is TGTGCTCTTGGGGAACCTCCGTACTGGGGGATGAAACGGACCGATAAACTCATCTTT. The chain links TRDV1 to TRDJ1, with 10 bases lining up with TRDD3. The V gene's germline CDR1 is TSWWSYY and CDR2 QGS. The CDR3 is 19 residues long. The junction had 13 bases not matched to a gene; V was cut back by 1 base and J by 2 bases.

Worth noting for this clone: The protein recorded in TCRdb matches a much larger clone and deviates from this DNA's translation at residue 16, suggesting a read error; the protein here is obtained by translating the DNA. The V gene was identified as TRDV2, while no J gene was called; the table names TRDD3, a call not compared with the DNA. This CDR3 has 18 residues. Germline V gene data show CDR1 as GEAIGNYY and CDR2 as EKD. The CDR3 nucleotides read TGTGCCTGTGACGACGGGGGAGTACTGGGGATAAAGGACCGACAGACGTTTTTC. It yields the protein CACDDGGVLGIKDRQTFF.

Note on this clone: It is likely a read error: a sequence one base away is far more abundant. Distinct nucleotide sequences in the sample also encode this CDR3. The chain has TRDV2 and TRDJ1; 11 bases are shared with TRDD3. TCRdb gives no J gene; it was assigned here by matching the DNA to germline. Germline V gives CDR1 GEAIGNYY, CDR2 EKD. CDR3 length: 19 residues. As DNA, the CDR3 is TGTGCCTGCGACACGCCTTGGAAGGTGGGGGATACGTACACCGATAAACTCATCTTT. It specifies CACDTPWKVGDTYTDKLIF.

This clone has just a few counts. The protein given by TCRdb reflects a much larger clone and differs at residue 14 from this DNA's translation, likely from a read error; the protein shown is the DNA's translation. This chain connects TRDV2 to TRDJ1; TRDD3 agrees at 9 bases. Germline matching of the DNA provided the J gene here, since TCRdb leaves it blank. CDR3 length equals 23 residues. V dropped 0 bases and J dropped 7; count of bases not matched to a gene: 32. Germline loops: CDR1 GEAIGNYY, CDR2 EKD. CDR3 DNA: TGTGCCTGTGACACCGCCCCGGCACGTGGAGTGGGGGATATGACCTACCTACCTGGTAAACTCATCTTT. Translated, it gives CACDTAPARGVGDMTYLPGKLIF.

Only a few counts were recorded for this clone. A single base is all that separates this from a far larger clone, so a read error is likely. The same CDR3 is also encoded by other DNA sequences in this sample. V gene TRDV2 was called; the J gene was not; TRDD3, as called in the table, went unchecked against the DNA. The CDR3 totals 16 residues. Germline lookup yields CDR1 GEAIGNYY and CDR2 EKD. The chain's CDR3 is CACDTGVRGCVDKLIF. The CDR3 nucleotides are TGTGCCTGTGACACCGGGGTACGGGGGTGTGTCGATAAGCTCATCTTT.

This clone has at least ten counts. A far larger clone differs by one base, so this is likely a read error. Other DNA variants within this sample encode the same CDR3. CDR3 residues: CACDTVSGGSPFLYTDKLIF. The CDR3 nucleotides read TGTGCCTGTGACACCGTGAGTGGGGGATCCCCCTTTCTCTACACCGATAAACTCATCTTC. J gene calling gave no result, while the V gene is TRDV2; TRDD3, the table's D call, lacks a check against the DNA. The CDR3 runs 20 residues. Germline CDR1 GEAIGNYY, CDR2 EKD.

A word on this clone: A far more abundant clone sits one base away, making this likely a read error. The sample has other DNA sequences that encode this CDR3 too. The chain has TRDV1 and TRDJ1, with 10 bases aligning to TRDD3. The J gene was missing in TCRdb and was found by matching the end of the DNA to germline. V dropped 3 bases and J dropped 5; count of bases not matched to a gene: 18. The CDR3 covers 19 residues. Germline-derived CDR1 and CDR2 are TSWWSYY and QGS. CDR3 bases: TGTGCTCTTGGGGAGCTTTCCCCCACTACCGGGGGATACGAGGATAAACTCATCTTT. Translation: CALGELSPTTGGYEDKLIF.

This clone came up a few times. The protein TCRdb gives is from a much larger clone and does not agree with this DNA's translation at residue 20, likely a read error; the protein shown here comes from the DNA. The V segment is TRDV2, and no J call was made; the table's D call, TRDD3, has no DNA check behind it. The CDR3 loop spans 21 amino acids. Per germline, CDR1 GEAIGNYY and CDR2 EKD. The CDR3 sequence: CACDILTANLLGDRLPDKLTF. In DNA form, the CDR3 reads TGTGCCTGTGACATTCTAACTGCCAACCTACTGGGGGATAGACTACCCGATAAACTCACCTTT.

This clone was seen more than once but under ten times. A far bigger clonotype differs at one base, so this is likely a read error. This specimen includes other DNA sequences encoding the same CDR3. The J gene is TRDJ1, the V gene TRDV2; the match to TRDD3 covers 11 bases. Germline V gene data show CDR1 as GEAIGNYY and CDR2 as EKD. The CDR3 totals 18 residues. The J segment lost 0 bases and the V segment lost 3 bases, leaving 11 bases of the junction unmatched. CDR3 protein: CACDPVLGDTTYTDKLIF. The CDR3 coding sequence is TGTGCCTGTGACCCGGTGCTGGGGGATACTACTTACACCGATAAACTCATCTTT.

A word on this clone: TCRdb attributes to this sequence the protein of a much larger clone, which differs from the DNA translation at residue 10; a read error is likely, and the protein displayed is translated from the DNA. V and J are TRDV1 and TRDJ1; tentatively, D is TRDD3 (5 bases). Assignment of the J gene here rests on matching the DNA to germline, because TCRdb gives none. The CDR3 covers 16 residues. Per germline, CDR1 TSWWSYY and CDR2 QGS. V shed 3 bases and J shed 1 base, with 15 bases lying between them. The CDR3 sequence is CALGEEIPSCTDKLIF. CDR3 in DNA: TGTGCTCTTGGGGAGGAGATACCCTCGTGCACCGATAAACTCATCTTT.

This chain links TRDV2 with TRDJ1; TRDD3 matches 9 bases. The J gene comes from matching the DNA to germline here; TCRdb lacks it. Germline V gene sequence: CDR1 GEAIGNYY, CDR2 EKD. V dropped 0 bases and J dropped 2; count of bases not matched to a gene: 9. CDR3 length equals 17 residues. DNA for the CDR3: TGTGCCTGTGACACCGTAGGGGGGGATACAGGTACCGATAAACTCATCTTT. As protein: CACDTVGGDTGTDKLIF.

This clone has more than one count but fewer than ten. A single base is all that separates this from a far larger clone, so a read error is likely. The sample contains more than one DNA sequence encoding this CDR3. The rearrangement uses TRDV1 and TRDJ2; 12 bases line up with TRDD3. Here the J gene was assigned by germline matching of the DNA, as TCRdb has none. This CDR3 region has 25 residues. V lost 5 bases, J lost 0 bases, and 28 bases stayed unmatched. CDR1 and CDR2 from the germline V gene are TSWWSYY and QGS. The DNA of the CDR3 is TGTGCTCTTGGGCCCCGCCTTGATACTACTGGGGGATACCTTACCCTCCCCGCTTTGACAGCACAACTCTTCTTT. Amino acid sequence: CALGPRLDTTGGYLTLPALTAQLFF.